Listed below are T cell receptor beta chains from one sample, sequenced in a study of graft-versus-host responses after intestinal transplantation. Data came from immunoSEQ multiplex PCR; TCRdb stores just in-frame clones and leaves some out. The sample lists tens of thousands of clones; around 90% were seen once. The sequencing used PBMCs, collected 26 days after transplant. These TCRs come from a human patient who received an intestinal transplant, so some T cells may come from the graft donor. The conserved cysteine and the conserved F or W are not part of the CDR3 here.

j_gene,v_gene,CDR3aa
TRBJ2-3,TRBV7-8,ASSLKQGYTDTQY
TRBJ2-2,TRBV5-1,ASSLAYRGRGTGELF
TRBJ2-5,TRBV5-1,ASGEAGSTGETQY
TRBJ2-5,TRBV11-3,ASRLPTAWYQETQY
TRBJ2-5,TRBV28,ASKTKLAGGRRRETQY
TRBJ2-6,TRBV28,ASSLETGTGGANVLT
TRBJ2-2,TRBV6-5,ASTLAGDGTGELF
TRBJ2-1,TRBV10-1,ASSGVTRGGGEQF
TRBJ1-1,TRBV2,ASSPLSTGRNTEAF
TRBJ1-2,TRBV6-6,ASSLRGGEYGYT
TRBJ2-1,TRBV5-1,ASSVGTSGYNEQF
TRBJ1-1,TRBV6-1,ASSDDRDGAF
TRBJ1-2,TRBV6-5,ASADGDRVHYGYT
TRBJ1-3,TRBV7-9,ASSPGDPGNTIY
TRBJ2-5,TRBV29-1,SVEDLRLGVVETQY
TRBJ2-4,TRBV28,ASSSTGLLAKNIQY
TRBJ1-2,TRBV2,ASSEVTLGGRANYGYT
TRBJ1-2,TRBV10-3,AISEAGGSYGYT
TRBJ2-3,TRBV7-6,ASSNSGGPTDTQY
TRBJ1-1,TRBV4-2,ASSQEEGNLGTEAF
TRBJ1-1,TRBV7-6,ASSLGLSNTEAF
TRBJ1-3,TRBV11-1,ASSLTGVGGGNTIY
TRBJ1-2,TRBV7-9,ASSLKGAQYGYT
TRBJ1-2,TRBV28,ASSFLDRDRYGYT
TRBJ1-2,TRBV5-6,ASSSDRGVSNYGYT
TRBJ2-2,TRBV6-4,ASSFRTGDTGELF
TRBJ2-1,TRBV28,ASSWGTGQYEQF
TRBJ2-2,TRBV5-8,ASSQSRGGIAGELF
TRBJ2-2,TRBV5-6,ASSLLGLADRTGTGELF
TRBJ2-2,TRBV4-1,ASSQVRGNTGELF
TRBJ1-1,TRBV7-3,ASSPWPNTEAF
TRBJ2-3,TRBV4-1,ASSHLAGGTDTQY
TRBJ1-1,TRBV13,ASSHGGTEAF
TRBJ2-7,TRBV6-5,ASSRGTSPYYEQY
TRBJ1-6,TRBV5-6,ASSLGPGVGSPLH
TRBJ1-1,TRBV30,AWRPGTEAF
TRBJ1-5,TRBV6-1,ASSEDGTGAFNQPQH
TRBJ2-5,TRBV5-1,ASSLTGKQETQY
TRBJ1-3,TRBV9,ASSPREPSGNTIY
TRBJ2-7,TRBV21-1,ASSKAGAVDGEQY
TRBJ2-3,TRBV27,ASSLSILLDTQY
TRBJ2-2,TRBV7-2,ASSLPAAGFGGRTGELF